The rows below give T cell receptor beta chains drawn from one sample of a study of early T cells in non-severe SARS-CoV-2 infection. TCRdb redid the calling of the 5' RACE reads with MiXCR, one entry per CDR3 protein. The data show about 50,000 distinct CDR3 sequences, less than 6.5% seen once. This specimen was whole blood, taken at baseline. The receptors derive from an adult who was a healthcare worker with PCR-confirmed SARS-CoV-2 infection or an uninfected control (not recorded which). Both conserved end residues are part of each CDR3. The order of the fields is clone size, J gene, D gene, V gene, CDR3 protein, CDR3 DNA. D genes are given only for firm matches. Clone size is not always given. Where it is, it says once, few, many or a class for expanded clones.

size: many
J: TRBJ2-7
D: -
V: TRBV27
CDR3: CASSFAGYEQYF
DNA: TGTGCCAGCAGTTTCGCGGGTTACGAGCAGTACTTC

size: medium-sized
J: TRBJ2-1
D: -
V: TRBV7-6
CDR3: CASSHPGRSSYNEQFF
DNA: TGTGCCAGCAGCCATCCCGGAAGGTCCTCCTACAATGAGCAGTTCTTC

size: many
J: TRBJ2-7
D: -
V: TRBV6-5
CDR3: CASSPPQGASYEQYF
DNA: TGTGCCAGCAGTCCCCCGCAGGGAGCATCCTACGAGCAGTACTTC

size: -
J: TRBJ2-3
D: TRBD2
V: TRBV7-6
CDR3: CASSLEGSGSFGDTQYF
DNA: TGTGCCAGCAGCTTAGAAGGTAGCGGGTCATTCGGGGATACGCAGTATTTT

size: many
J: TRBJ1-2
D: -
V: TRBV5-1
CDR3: CASSLAGREEYGYTF
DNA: TGCGCCAGCAGCTTGGCCGGCAGGGAAGAATATGGCTACACCTTC

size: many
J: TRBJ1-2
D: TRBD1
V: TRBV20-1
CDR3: CSARGTGQGYTF
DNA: TGCAGTGCTAGAGGGACAGGGCAAGGCTACACCTTC

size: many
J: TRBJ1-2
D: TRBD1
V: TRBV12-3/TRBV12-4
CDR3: CASSWGTDYGYTF
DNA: TGTGCCAGCAGTTGGGGGACAGACTATGGCTACACCTTC

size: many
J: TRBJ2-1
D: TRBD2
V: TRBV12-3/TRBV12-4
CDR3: CASSANPGLAGGRSYNEQFF
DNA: TGTGCCAGCAGTGCTAACCCGGGACTAGCGGGAGGCCGCTCCTACAATGAGCAGTTCTTC

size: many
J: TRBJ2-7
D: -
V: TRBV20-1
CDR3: CSAPARDFSYEQYF
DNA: TGCAGTGCTCCTGCGAGGGACTTTTCCTACGAGCAGTACTTC

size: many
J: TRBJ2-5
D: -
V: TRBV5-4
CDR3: CASSLAGLQETQYF
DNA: TGTGCCAGCAGCTTGGCCGGCCTCCAAGAGACCCAGTACTTC

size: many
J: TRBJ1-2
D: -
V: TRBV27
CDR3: CASSPTRQSSYGYTF
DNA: TGTGCCAGCAGTCCCACGCGACAGAGCAGTTATGGCTACACCTTC

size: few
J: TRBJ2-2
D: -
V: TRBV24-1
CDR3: CATSDPRTGTGNTGELFF
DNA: TGTGCCACCAGTGACCCTCGAACAGGGACGGGTAACACCGGGGAGCTGTTTTTT